The present T cell receptor beta chain was sequenced within a study of T cell responses to AZD1222 COVID-19 vaccine (dated by TCRdb to the early 2020s). Notes on the research overall: AZD1222 recipients with second doses at about 4 weeks or about 12 weeks were pooled, because spike-specific TCR depth and breadth did not differ between schedules. A total of 233 trial participants underwent TCR sequencing, of whom 207 received two doses of AZD1222 and some 26 received two doses of the MenACWY control vaccine. Trial participants were enrolled by age into subgroups of 18-55, 56-69 and 70-plus years, and about 150, 27 and 61 TCR-sequenced participants, respectively, were included in these subgroups. Results the study describes overall, beyond this receptor: Nearly half of unique spike-specific TCRs reportedly recognized epitopes outside regions mutated in the B.1.351 and B.1.1.7 variants. The whole spike protein was spanned by vaccine-associated CD4 TCRs, and dominant responses were seen in regions 160-218 and 743-854. After two AZD1222 doses, spike-specific TCR breadth and depth were significantly higher than at day 0 and than in MenACWY recipients. Because no samples from the day 14 peak response were available, repertoires could be characterized only after the peak T cell response. Most participants were white British and females outnumbered males, and the authors suggested that clonal diversity may have been underestimated. Conclusions about previously exposed vaccinees are limited, since just six AZD1222 recipients were seropositive for SARS-CoV-2 at baseline. The 56-69-year group was small, and its depth increase did not reach significance, likely because of low power.

The sample's time point, from its label and the paper: baseline before first vaccination. Samples from vaccinated people were obtained from the UK trials COV001 and COV002, which included a single-blind randomized controlled phase 2/3 trial of AZD1222 (ChAdOx1 nCoV-19) in healthy adults. Trial participant PBMC samples were collected at day 0 and day 28 after the second dose for TCRbeta chain sequencing. The CDR3 covers 12 residues, taking in both the cysteine and the phenylalanine. The sequence is cut down to CDR3 DNA, 36 bases in frame from base 1. The V and J ends are trimmed by 1 base and 7 bases, leaving 8 bases between them. Sequences SEHNR (CDR1) and FQNEAQ (CDR2) are obtained from the germline V gene (reference sequence). Comments on this clone: It lacks a known antigen. Base qualities are not at hand, and no much larger clone is one base apart.

The CDR3 regions of human TCRbeta chains were subjected to immunosequencing. Processing in the source paper ran as follows. Repertoire TCRs were checked for matches against a reference library of SARS-CoV-2-specific TCRs that had been generated using the MIRA antigen-specificity platform. Breadth was defined as the fraction of unique TCRs that were SARS-CoV-2-associated. Depth was defined as the fraction of total T cells that were SARS-CoV-2-associated. Each spike-specific TCR was assigned to its reactive spike region and to a CD4 or CD8 class using the MIRA data. Log10-transformed breadth and depth values were compared by one-way ANOVA with Sidak's multiple comparisons tests. TCRdb stores this immuneACCESS table with in-frame sequences only. Part of the clones is absent; in the studies checked, under half of the shortfall reflects unresolved V genes, and no reason is known for the rest. V and J calls and clone size follow that table, whereas D and trimming were derived from the DNA. For this sample the table gives tens of thousands of clones, of which approximately 80% were detected only once. The leading ten clones occupy roughly an eighth of the sample.

The starting material was peripheral blood, obtained on day 0 of AZD1222 vaccination. The chain joins TRBV7-9 to TRBJ2-7; no D segment can be confidently identified. The clonotype was recovered from an adult in good health. The CDR3 region reads CASSLVAEEQYF. In nucleotide form, the sequence is TGTGCCAGCAGCTTAGTGGCCGAGGAGCAGTACTTC.